This is a list of T cell receptor beta chains from one sample in a study of regulatory T cells in long-lasting Graves disease. MiXCR, applied by TCRdb to the multiplex PCR reads, yields one record per CDR3 protein. Found here are 600,000 to 650,000 distinct CDR3 sequences, roughly 15% of them singletons; the top ten hold around a sixth. The same sample was also used in a study of T cells in Graves' hyperthyroidism and ophthalmopathy.

The material sequenced was peripheral blood mononuclear cells (PBMCs), taken at new diagnosis, from a patient treated with antithyroid drugs. These receptors originate from a woman under 40 with Graves disease. Each CDR3 is given with its conserved first and last residue.

TRBV7-9	14	CASSTTTSTDTQYF
TRBV28	15	CASSLNRALNQPQHF
TRBV7-9	14	CASSLDRGRSEQYF
TRBV2	13	CASSETVTDTQYF
TRBV30	14	CAWGRGARDTEAFF
TRBV20-1	15	CSASLGLAGSDTQYF
TRBV28	14	CASSWTGGRQPQHF
TRBV6-1	21	CASSESTSGLAGLRSYNEQFF
TRBV7-8	15	CASSLVVAANSPLHF
TRBV7-9	14	CASNYGRGDTEAFF
TRBV3-1	17	CASSQGATGRRNQPQHF
TRBV2	15	CATRDSGTTYNEQFF
TRBV4-1	18	CASSPEPRLAGAPDTQYF
TRBV7-2	15	CASSFSGIVSYEQYF
TRBV24-1	16	CATSDLQSVFPNEQFF
TRBV12-3/TRBV12-4	23	CASRGNLASGTSGPHTNTDTQYF
TRBV19	15	CATKPGRTTQETQYF
TRBV28	14	CASSHSGRGYEQYF
TRBV2	13	CASSEASNTEAFF
TRBV12-3/TRBV12-4	16	CASSFSRAGGPNEQYF
TRBV5-1	12	CASFDLNQPQHF
TRBV6-1	14	CASRARGFLETQYF
TRBV7-2	15	CASSSRDRASMVQYF
TRBV5-1	13	CASSLEVIDTQYF